This T cell receptor (beta chain) was profiled in a study of response to subunit inactivated influenza vaccine. TCRdb independently ran MiXCR on the RT-PCR reads; one entry per CDR3 protein. In the table there are approximately 200,000 distinct CDR3 sequences, roughly an eighth of which are singletons. At least ten counts were recorded for this clonotype. Looked up from germline, CDR1 is DFQATT and CDR2 is SNEGSKA (reference sequence). V lost 6 bases to trimming and J lost 6 bases, with 12 bases between them. The CDR3 contains 13 residues. V gene TRBV20-1 combines with J gene TRBJ1-6; unclear D gene. The source was CD8+ T cells sorted from PBMCs, collected roughly 5 days after vaccination. The sequence was obtained from a man in his forties or fifties who received an inactivated influenza vaccine. The CDR3 DNA follows: TGCAGTGCCTGGATCCCCTCTAATTCACCCCTCCACTTT. This codes for CSAWIPSNSPLHF.